Listed below are T cell receptor beta chains from one sample, sequenced in a study of beta chain features in type 1 diabetes. Profiled with immunoSEQ multiplex PCR; TCRdb holds only in-frame clones, not every one. The sample records 300,000 to 450,000 clones, 9.6% being singletons. Sequencing was carried out using central memory CD4+ T cells from blood. The receptors stem from a man between 25 and 39 years old with type 1 diabetes. The conserved cysteine and the conserved F or W are not part of the CDR3 here. Each record gives: J gene, V gene, CDR3 protein.

TRBJ2-7,TRBV6-6,ASRRQKQGQDSEQY
TRBJ1-1,TRBV5-1,ASSPDTGTGNTEAF
TRBJ2-5,TRBV29-1,SSTGADQETQY
TRBJ2-1,TRBV6-6,ASSYSPTSTYNEQF
TRBJ1-6,TRBV5-5,ASSLQGDGNSPLH
TRBJ2-7,TRBV5-4,ASSSGTGASYEQY
TRBJ2-7,TRBV6-4,ASSDPGTGVYEQY
TRBJ2-1,TRBV19,ASSIDRGQGDDEQF
TRBJ2-7,TRBV11-2,ASSPGTLSYEQY
TRBJ2-5,TRBV10-1,ASSTGGPQETQY
TRBJ1-5,TRBV27,ASSSNLQGDGNQPQH
TRBJ1-2,TRBV11-2,ASSSRQEPYGYT
TRBJ1-2,TRBV6-4,ASSDHSNYGYT
TRBJ1-4,TRBV7-8,ASSRRDSVNEKLF
TRBJ2-2,TRBV6-4,ASSSGQGGTGELF
TRBJ2-7,TRBV30,AWSRLAGGFYEQY
TRBJ2-3,TRBV9,ASSAPSGASTDTQY